These 25 T cell receptor beta chains share one sample of origin, sequenced in a study of beta chain features in type 1 diabetes. What was sequenced were expressed TCRB transcripts, since all of the isolated RNA had been reverse transcribed. Libraries were prepared by immunoSEQ multiplex PCR; TCRdb keeps only in-frame clonotypes and omits some of them. The repertoire holds over 120,000 clones, with 9.2% as singletons. Sequencing input: central memory CD4+ T cells from blood. These receptors came from a man younger than 35 in good health.

This clone was counted only a few times. This CDR3 is CASSLLETGVLDYEQYF. The CDR3 DNA reads TGTGCCAGCAGCTTACTTGAGACAGGGGTCCTCGACTACGAGCAGTACTTC. The chain joins TRBV7-9 to TRBJ2-7; the match to TRBD1 covers 8 bases. The J segment lost 3 bases and the V segment lost 2 bases, leaving 12 bases of the junction unmatched. Germline V gene data show CDR1 as SEHNR and CDR2 as FQNEAQ (reference sequence). This CDR3 has 17 residues.

This clone was seen many times. The chain is built from TRBV10-3 and TRBJ1-6; 8 nucleotides align to TRBD1. This CDR3 comprises 15 residues. In germline, CDR1 is ENHRY, CDR2 SYGVKD. J gave up 4 bases and V 8 bases, and 7 bases lay outside the gene matches. CDR3 sequence (DNA): TGTGCCATCGGTGCAGGGGGCGATTATAATTCACCCCTCCACTTT. Protein: CAIGAGGDYNSPLHF.

This clone came up a few times. The rearrangement joins TRBV7-8 to TRBJ1-4, with a weak D call TRBD1 (5 bases). Germline V gene data show CDR1 as SGHVS and CDR2 as FQNEAQ. The CDR3 totals 14 residues. V was pared by 4 bases and J by 7 bases, with 13 bases between. In nucleotides, the CDR3 is TGTGCCAGCAGCTCGATGACAGTTGCTGAAAAACTGTTTTTT. Its translation is CASSSMTVAEKLFF.

This clone was seen only a few times. This chain links TRBV28 with TRBJ1-2, with TRBD1 matching 8 bases. After removal of 6 bases from V and 2 bases from J, the junction contained 5 bases not matched to a gene. The CDR3 runs to 14 residues. Germline V gives CDR1 MDHEN, CDR2 SYDVKM. The CDR3 reads CASSLGTGNYGYTF. The CDR3 nucleotides read TGTGCCAGCAGCCTCGGGACAGGCAACTATGGCTACACCTTC.

V usage is TRBV6-5 and J usage is TRBJ2-7, with a weak D call TRBD1 (5 bases). V lost 10 bases and J 3 bases, leaving 19 bases between the germline ends. The germline V gene has CDR1 MNHEY and CDR2 SVGAGI. The CDR3 runs 14 residues. The CDR3 coding sequence is TGTGCCACCGCCGCCGCTGTGGGGCTCTACGAGCAGTACTTC. As protein: CATAAAVGLYEQYF.

This sequence joins TRBV18 and TRBJ2-5; 12 bases are a match to TRBD2. Germline CDR1 reads KGHSH; CDR2 reads LQKENI. V shed 1 base and J 7 bases; nucleotides not matched to a gene: 7. This CDR3 spans 16 amino acids. For the CDR3, the DNA is TGTGCCAGCTCACCACGAACTAGCGGGGGGTCTGCGACCCAGTACTTC. Residues: CASSPRTSGGSATQYF.

The genes are TRBV7-2 and TRBJ2-3; 9 positions match TRBD2. The V gene end was trimmed by 2 bases and the J gene end by 8 bases; junction bases not matched to a gene: 5. The CDR3 sequence is 14 residues long. Germline V CDR1 and CDR2: SGHTA, FQGNSA. CDR3 nucleotide sequence: TGTGCCAGCAGCTTATACCTGCGGGGGGGTACGCAGTATTTT. Translated, it gives CASSLYLRGGTQYF.

This chain links TRBV5-4 with TRBJ1-3; TRBD1 matches at 9 bases. This CDR3 is 18 amino acids long. Germline values: CDR1 SGHNT, CDR2 YYREEE (reference sequence). Unmatched junction bases numbered 8, after V lost 1 base and J lost 0 bases. Written as DNA, the CDR3 is TGTGCCAGCAGCTTGTGGGGACAGGGATTGCGCTCTGGAAACACCATATATTTT. Encoded protein: CASSLWGQGLRSGNTIYF.

The chain carries TRBV19 and TRBJ1-5, with a tentative D call TRBD1 (6 bases). Deletions cut 6 bases from V and 7 bases from J, with 19 bases between. Germline V gene sequence: CDR1 LNHDA, CDR2 SQIVND (reference sequence). This CDR3 has 15 amino acids. The CDR3 DNA follows: TGTGCCAGTAGCCCACCCAGGGGCTTAGGACAGCCCCAGCATTTT. It is translated as CASSPPRGLGQPQHF.

This rearrangement joins TRBV2 to TRBJ2-6, with D perhaps matching TRBD2 (5 bases). Germline V gene lookup returns CDR1 SNHLY and CDR2 FYNNEI. This CDR3 contains 15 residues. Trimming cost V 5 bases and J 0 bases, with 8 bases left between them. CDR3 bases: TGTGCCAGCAGTAACGGGGTCTCTGGGGCCAACGTCCTGACTTTC. Protein sequence: CASSNGVSGANVLTF.

This clone was observed a few times. The chain links TRBV6-5 to TRBJ1-3; D is unclear. This CDR3 has 13 amino acids. Germline V CDR1 and CDR2: MNHEY, SVGAGI. Between the trimmed V and J ends, which lost 5 bases and 3 bases, there was a span of 8 bases. The CDR3 loop is CASSEEFGNTIYF. For the CDR3, the DNA is TGTGCCAGCAGTGAGGAGTTTGGAAACACCATATATTTT.

This clone has only a few counts. The chain employs TRBV18 and TRBJ2-4; D perhaps matches TRBD2 (5 bases). V dropped 2 bases and J dropped 6 bases, with 5 bases sitting between them. Germline V lookup: CDR1 KGHSH, CDR2 LQKENI. This CDR3 region has 12 residues. CDR3 sequence reads: CASSPEGNIQYF. As DNA, the CDR3 is TGTGCCAGCTCACCAGAGGGAAACATTCAGTACTTC. The variable domain in full, completed from reference TRBV18 and TRBJ2-4, reads NAGVMQNPRHLVRRRGQEARLRCSPMKGHSHVYWYRQLPEEGLKFMVYLQKENIIDESGMPKERFSAEFPKEGPSILRIQQVVRGDSAAYFCASSPEGNIQYFGAGTRLSVL.

CDR3 residues: CASSSGQGGNEQFF. CDR3 DNA sequence: TGTGCCAGCAGCTCCGGACAGGGTGGGAATGAGCAGTTCTTC. This chain uses TRBV7-2 with TRBJ2-1, with TRBD1 matching 8 bases. This CDR3 region has 14 residues. Germline-derived CDR1 and CDR2 are SGHTA and FQGNSA. V shed 4 bases and J 7 bases; nucleotides not matched to a gene: 6.

This clone has just a few counts. The rearrangement links TRBV28 to TRBJ1-4, with 8 bases that match TRBD1. The CDR3 totals 16 residues. Germline V gene sequence: CDR1 MDHEN, CDR2 SYDVKM. Trimming at V came to 7 bases and at J to 4 bases, leaving 11 bases not matched to a gene. This CDR3 is CASTFTGGVGNEKLFF. The CDR3 nucleotides are TGTGCCAGCACCTTCACAGGGGGTGTCGGTAATGAAAAACTGTTTTTT. The full variable domain, with the rest looked up from reference TRBV28 and TRBJ1-4, is DVKVTQSSRYLVKRTGEKVFLECVQDMDHENMFWYRQDPGLGLRLIYFSYDVKMKEKGDIPEGYSVSREKKERFSLILESASTNQTSMYLCASTFTGGVGNEKLFFGSGTQLSVL.

This clone was counted between two and nine times. V and J are TRBV6-5 and TRBJ2-5, with 7 positions matching TRBD2. With V trimmed by 0 bases and J by 4 bases, 8 bases remained unmatched. The CDR3 is made up of 16 amino acids. Germline CDR1 and CDR2: MNHEY and SVGAGI. The CDR3 loop reads CASSYSISGGSETQYF. The CDR3 DNA follows: TGTGCCAGCAGTTACTCTATCTCCGGGGGGTCAGAGACCCAGTACTTC.

This clone was recorded a few times. J is TRBJ1-5 and V is TRBV9; D gene unclear. CDR3 length: 19 amino acids. CDR1 is SGDLS, CDR2 YYNGEE, per germline. The germline V and J ends were trimmed by 0 bases and 8 bases, with 27 bases remaining between them. Written as DNA, the CDR3 is TGTGCCAGCAGCGTAGTGGCACCCCAGCCTACCGAAATTGAGGAGCCCCAGCATTTT. It codes for CASSVVAPQPTEIEEPQHF. The variable domain in full, completed from reference TRBV9 and TRBJ1-5, reads DSGVTQTPKHLITATGQRVTLRCSPRSGDLSVYWYQQSLDQGLQFLIQYYNGEERAKGNILERFSAQQFPDLHSELNLSSLELGDSALYFCASSVVAPQPTEIEEPQHFGDGTRLSIL.

The genes are TRBV6-6 and TRBJ2-2; 7 positions agree with TRBD1. V shed 2 bases, J shed 6 bases, and the junction held 0 bases outside the gene matches. The germline gives CDR1 MNHNY, CDR2 SVGAGI (reference sequence). CDR3 length: 13 amino acids. CDR3 nucleotides: TGTGCCAGCAGTTACACAGGGGCCGGGGAGCTGTTTTTT. Its protein is CASSYTGAGELFF.

At least ten counts were recorded for this clone. Here the CDR3 reads CSVPGTVSYNEQFF. CDR3 nucleotide sequence: TGCAGCGTCCCCGGGACAGTATCCTACAATGAGCAGTTCTTC. The chain uses TRBV29-1 and TRBJ2-1; TRBD1 aligns across 7 bases. V shed 6 bases and J 1 base; nucleotides not matched to a gene: 6. CDR3 length equals 14 residues. Germline CDR1 reads SQVTM; CDR2 reads ANQGSEA.

This clone has more than one count but fewer than ten. The chain carries TRBV7-8 and TRBJ2-5; 15 bases are shared with TRBD2. V was clipped by 3 bases and J by 9 bases; unmatched bases: 2. The germline V gene encodes CDR1 SGHVS and CDR2 FQNEAQ. There are 14 residues in the CDR3. This CDR3 reads CASSFGTSGGPQYF. The CDR3 DNA reads as TGTGCCAGCAGCTTCGGGACTAGCGGGGGGCCCCAGTACTTC.

Many counts were recorded for this clone. The rearrangement links TRBV21-1 to TRBJ2-5; the D segment call TRBD1 is taken from the table without a DNA check. TRBV21-1 is marked as a pseudogene. This CDR3 is 14 amino acids long. The CDR3 DNA sequence: TGTGCCAGCAGCCCTACAGGGTTTAGGGAGACCCAGTACTTC. Its translation is CASSPTGFRETQYF.

V and J are TRBV7-9 and TRBJ1-3; D not certain. Germline V gives CDR1 SEHNR, CDR2 FQNEAQ (reference sequence). The CDR3 runs to 16 residues. Trimming took off 0 bases at V and 0 bases at J, with 9 bases between the two ends. CDR3 sequence (DNA): TGTGCCAGCAGCTTAGCGAGGCAGTTCTCTGGAAACACCATATATTTT. Translated: CASSLARQFSGNTIYF. Complete variable domain (other parts from reference TRBV7-9 and TRBJ1-3): DTGVSQNPRHKITKRGQNVTFRCDPISEHNRLYWYRQTLGQGPEFLTYFQNEAQLEKSRLLSDRFSAERPKGSFSTLEIQRTEQGDSAMYLCASSLARQFSGNTIYFGEGSWLTVV.

This chain connects TRBV18 to TRBJ1-4; no reliable D call. The CDR3 length is 13 residues. Germline lookup yields CDR1 KGHSH and CDR2 LQKENI. Trimming took 4 bases from V and 8 from J, leaving 11 bases between them. This CDR3 is CASSRNREEKLFF. CDR3 in DNA: TGTGCCAGCTCACGCAATAGAGAAGAAAAACTGTTTTTT.

This clone was observed a handful of times. Written as DNA, the CDR3 is TGTGCCAGCAGTGAATGGAGCGGGGGGGGCTACGAGCAGTACTTC. Protein: CASSEWSGGGYEQYF. The chain is built from TRBV25-1 and TRBJ2-7, with 10 nucleotides matching TRBD2. Germline CDR1 reads MGHDK; CDR2 reads SYGVNS. The CDR3 extends over 15 amino acids. V lost 1 base to trimming and J lost 3 bases; unmatched junction nucleotides: 3.

This clone was seen more than once but under ten times. This chain connects TRBV4-1 to TRBJ2-7; a weak D match, TRBD1 (6 bases). Between the trimmed V and J ends, which lost 1 base and 4 bases, there was a span of 14 bases. The CDR3 is made up of 15 amino acids. Germline CDR1 and CDR2: MGHRA and YSYEKL. The CDR3 DNA follows: TGCGCCAGCAGCCAAGTCTTGGACAGCCGTTACGAGCAGTACTTC. It translates to CASSQVLDSRYEQYF.

This clone was picked up a small number of times. The chain recombines TRBV9 with TRBJ2-2; D is unclear. Trimming stripped 4 bases from V and 8 bases from J, with 9 bases between. The CDR3 is 12 residues long. Per germline, CDR1 SGDLS and CDR2 YYNGEE. In nucleotides, the CDR3 is TGTGCCAGCAGCCGCAGTGCAGGGGAGCTGTTTTTT. Its translation: CASSRSAGELFF.